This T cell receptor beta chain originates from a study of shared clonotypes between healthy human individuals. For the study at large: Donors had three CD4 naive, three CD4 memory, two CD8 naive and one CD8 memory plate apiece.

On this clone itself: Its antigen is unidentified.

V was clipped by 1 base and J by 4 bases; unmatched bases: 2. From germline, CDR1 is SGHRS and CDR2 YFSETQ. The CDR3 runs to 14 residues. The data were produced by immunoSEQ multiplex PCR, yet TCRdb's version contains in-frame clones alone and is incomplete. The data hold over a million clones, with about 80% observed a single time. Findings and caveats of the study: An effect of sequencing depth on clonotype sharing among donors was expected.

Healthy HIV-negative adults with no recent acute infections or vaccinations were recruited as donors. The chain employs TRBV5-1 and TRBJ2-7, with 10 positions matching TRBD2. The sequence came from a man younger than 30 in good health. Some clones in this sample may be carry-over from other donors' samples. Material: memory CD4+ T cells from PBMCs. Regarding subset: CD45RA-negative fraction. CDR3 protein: CASSLTSGIYEQYF. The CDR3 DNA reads TGCGCCAGCAGCTTGACTAGCGGGATATACGAGCAGTACTTC.